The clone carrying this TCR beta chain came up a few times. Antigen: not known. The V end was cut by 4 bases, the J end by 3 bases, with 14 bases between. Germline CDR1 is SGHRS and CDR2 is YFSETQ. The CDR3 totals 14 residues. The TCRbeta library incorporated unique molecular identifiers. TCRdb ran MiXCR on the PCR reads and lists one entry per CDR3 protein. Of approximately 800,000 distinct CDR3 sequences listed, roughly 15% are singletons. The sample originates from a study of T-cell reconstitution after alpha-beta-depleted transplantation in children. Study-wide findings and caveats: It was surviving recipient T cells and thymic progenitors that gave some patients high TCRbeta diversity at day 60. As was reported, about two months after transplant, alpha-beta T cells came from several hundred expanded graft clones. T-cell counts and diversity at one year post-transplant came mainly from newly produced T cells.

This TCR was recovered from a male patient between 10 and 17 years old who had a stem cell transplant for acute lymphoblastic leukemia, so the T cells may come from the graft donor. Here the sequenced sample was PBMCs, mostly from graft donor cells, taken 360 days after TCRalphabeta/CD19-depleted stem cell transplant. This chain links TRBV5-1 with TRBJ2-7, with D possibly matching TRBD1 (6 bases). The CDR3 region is CASSNYQGHYEQYF. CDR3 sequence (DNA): TGCGCCAGCAGCAACTACCAGGGGCACTACGAGCAGTACTTC.